This TCR beta chain was recovered during a study of blood T cell repertoires in COVID-19. Germline CDR1 and CDR2: SGDLS and YYNGEE. The V and J ends lost 2 bases and 6 bases, in that order; junction bases with no gene match: 5. The CDR3 covers 15 residues. Using immunoSEQ multiplex PCR, the repertoire was profiled, and TCRdb retains in-frame clones only, with some absent. The sample lists fewer than 200,000 clones, 70% to 90% occurring once. The chain has TRBV9 and TRBJ2-1; the match to TRBD2 covers 10 bases. Sequenced sample: peripheral blood. This clonotype was sampled from a man between 18 and 35 years old who had recovered from COVID-19. The CDR3 spells CASSVWTSGSNEQFF. The CDR3 DNA follows: TGTGCCAGCAGCGTCTGGACTAGCGGAAGCAATGAGCAGTTCTTC.